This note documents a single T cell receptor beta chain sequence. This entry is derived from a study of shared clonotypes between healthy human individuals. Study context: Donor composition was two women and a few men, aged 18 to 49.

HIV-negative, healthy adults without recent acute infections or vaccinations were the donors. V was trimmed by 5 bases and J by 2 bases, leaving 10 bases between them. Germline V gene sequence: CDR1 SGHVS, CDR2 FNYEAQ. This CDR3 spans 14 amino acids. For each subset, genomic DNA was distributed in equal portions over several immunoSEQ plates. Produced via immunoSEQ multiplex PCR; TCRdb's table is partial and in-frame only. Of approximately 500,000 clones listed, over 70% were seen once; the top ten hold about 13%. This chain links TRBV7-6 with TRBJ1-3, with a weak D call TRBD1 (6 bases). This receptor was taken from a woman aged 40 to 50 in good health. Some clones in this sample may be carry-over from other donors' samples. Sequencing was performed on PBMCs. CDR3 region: CASSPQGAGNTIYF. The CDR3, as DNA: TGTGCCAGCAGCCCACAGGGTGCTGGAAACACCATATATTTT.